This T cell receptor (beta chain) was recorded in a study of post-analysis software for immune sequencing data. General study results and limits: Controls had lower frequencies than patients of about 5 TRBV segments, which included TRBV5-6, TRBV5-1 and TRBV20-1.

This clonotype was found once. Its specificity is not known. CDR1 is DFQATT, CDR2 SNEGSKA, per germline (reference sequence). CDR3 length: 16 residues. Libraries were made from TCR beta cDNA, and they carried unique molecular identifiers. T cells numbering about 0.85 to 10 million yielded around 500,000 cDNA molecules. TCRdb reprocessed the PCR reads via MiXCR and lists one record per CDR3 protein. This sample has some 500,000 distinct CDR3 sequences, with roughly 46% found just once. Sample: blood. The chain links TRBV20-1 to TRBJ2-5, with a possible D match to TRBD2 (7 bases). The end of the DNA aligns better with TRBJ2-7, so the J call may be wrong. The receptor comes from a girl between 5 and 17 years old with multiple sclerosis. The CDR3 is CSARGAQSSGAYEQYF. The CDR3 DNA reads TGCAGTGCTAGGGGGGCCCAATCTAGCGGAGCCTACGAGCAGTACTTC.